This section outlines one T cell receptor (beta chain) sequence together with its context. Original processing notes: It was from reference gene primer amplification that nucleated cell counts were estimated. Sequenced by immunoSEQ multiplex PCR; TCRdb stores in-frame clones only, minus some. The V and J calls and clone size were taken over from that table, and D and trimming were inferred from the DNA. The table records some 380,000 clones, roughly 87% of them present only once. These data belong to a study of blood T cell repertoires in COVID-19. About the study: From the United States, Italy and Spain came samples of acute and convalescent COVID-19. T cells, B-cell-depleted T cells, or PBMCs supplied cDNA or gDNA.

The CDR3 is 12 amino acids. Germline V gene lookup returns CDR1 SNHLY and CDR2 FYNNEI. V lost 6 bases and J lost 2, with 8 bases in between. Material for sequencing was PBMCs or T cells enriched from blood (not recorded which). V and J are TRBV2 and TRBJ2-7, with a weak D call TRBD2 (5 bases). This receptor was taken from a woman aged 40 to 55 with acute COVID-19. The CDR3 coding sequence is TGTGCCAGCAGGGAGGAAACCTACGAGCAGTACTTC. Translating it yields CASREETYEQYF.